This T cell receptor (beta chain) emerged from a study of spatial heterogeneity in lung cancer. Study at large: Researchers sequenced follow-up PBMC samples if they had them, and these came a median of about 2 years after resection.

TCRdb used MiXCR to reprocess the 5' RACE reads, holding one entry per CDR3 protein. Here the sample spans about 120,000 distinct CDR3 sequences, 12% being singletons. Comment on this clonotype: The junction and the germline gene differ at one end; a read error may be behind it.

The CDR3 spans 15 residues. The time point here: blood at routine non-recurrence follow-up after resection. Whole RNA from tumor, nontumor lung or frozen PBMC was sequenced unsorted. The rearrangement joins TRBV12-3 or TRBV12-4 to TRBJ2-7, with D perhaps TRBD1 (6 bases). The sample here was PBMCs, taken at follow-up. This sequence originates from a male donor with early-stage non-small cell lung cancer. CDR3 protein: CASRLTTGRSFEQYF. The CDR3 bases are TGTGCCAGCAGACTCACGACAGGCCGTTCCTTCGAGCAGTACTTC.